This T cell receptor (beta chain) is from a study of blood T cells in healthy people across ages. The authors drew approximately 9 milliliters of peripheral blood from each donor. A J-beta primer mix and a sample-barcoded 5' primer were used in a second PCR of roughly 6 to 11 cycles. Each of the cDNA molecules was tagged by a template-switch adaptor with 12 random nucleotides. One entry per CDR3 protein, called by TCRdb with MiXCR from the 5' RACE reads. This sample has about 1.8 million distinct CDR3 sequences; roughly 50% occur once, and the top ten carry roughly 2.1%. J gave up 1 base and V 4 bases, and 9 bases lay outside the gene matches. The CDR3 loop spans 16 amino acids. Germline values: CDR1 SGHTA, CDR2 FQGNSA.

The chain joins TRBV7-2 to TRBJ2-7; 8 nucleotides agree with TRBD1. This TCR came from a woman aged 40 to 55 in good health. The specimen was blood. The CDR3 region is CASSSRWDRISYEQYF. The CDR3, as DNA: TGTGCCAGCAGCTCCAGATGGGACAGGATTTCCTACGAGCAGTACTTC. The full variable domain, rest sourced from reference TRBV7-2 and TRBJ2-7, is GAGVSQSPSNKVTEKGKDVELRCDPISGHTALYWYRQSLGQGLEFLIYFQGNSAPDKSGLPSDRFSAERTGGSVSTLTIQRTQQEDSAVYLCASSSRWDRISYEQYFGPGTRLTVT.